A selection of T cell receptor beta chains follows, all from one sample in a study of CD8 T cells in cerebrospinal fluid in Alzheimer's disease. Reprocessing the 10x single-cell sequencing reads, TCRdb reports a single entry for every CDR3 protein and omits DNA. Across roughly 1,400 distinct CDR3 sequences, the top ten clones capture 6.2% of the sample. Input material: cerebrospinal fluid. The source of these receptors is a human donor in good health. CDR3s include the opening cysteine and the closing phenylalanine or tryptophan. Some rows mark clone size as missing; the rest say once, few, many or name a class of expanded clone.

J	V	size	CDR3
TRBJ2-1	TRBV20-1	medium-sized	CSAPSPLYEQFF
TRBJ1-2	TRBV19	.	CASSIARDGYTF
TRBJ1-2	TRBV19	medium-sized	CASSMALSGREGYTF
TRBJ1-4	TRBV28	medium-sized	CASSLIQGNEKLFF
TRBJ2-2	TRBV6-5	medium-sized	CASSSGLSHTGELFF
TRBJ1-2	TRBV28	medium-sized	CASSFDSNYGYTF
TRBJ1-5	TRBV7-8	medium-sized	CASSPTGTGEQPQHF
TRBJ2-3	TRBV3-1	medium-sized	CASSQEYRGGSTDTQYF
TRBJ2-5	TRBV5-4	.	CASSSPTGLTETQYF
TRBJ2-5	TRBV11-2	medium-sized	CASSSGLETQYF
TRBJ1-4	TRBV2	medium-sized	CASSEAVGKLFF
TRBJ2-3	TRBV20-1	medium-sized	CSALRGGGGPEDTQYF
TRBJ2-7	TRBV27	medium-sized	CASSVRGTAGPEQYF
TRBJ2-5	TRBV5-1	.	CASSLAPPETQYF
TRBJ2-5	TRBV9	medium-sized	CASSVGQGEQETQYF
TRBJ2-1	TRBV20-1	medium-sized	CSARDSGTSGGPYNEQFF
TRBJ1-3	TRBV30	.	CAWSVQGVSGNTIYF